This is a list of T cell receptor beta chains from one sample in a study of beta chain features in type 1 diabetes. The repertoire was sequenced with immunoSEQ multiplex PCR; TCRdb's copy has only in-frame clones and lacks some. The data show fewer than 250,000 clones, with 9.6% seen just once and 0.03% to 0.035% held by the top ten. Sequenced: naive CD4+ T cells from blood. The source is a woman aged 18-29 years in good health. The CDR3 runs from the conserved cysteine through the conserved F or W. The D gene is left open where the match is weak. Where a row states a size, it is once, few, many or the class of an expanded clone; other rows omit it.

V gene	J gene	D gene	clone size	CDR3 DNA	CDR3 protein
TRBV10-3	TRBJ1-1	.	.	TGTGCCATCACCCAGGGGAGGGGGAACACTGAAGCTTTCTTT	CAITQGRGNTEAFF
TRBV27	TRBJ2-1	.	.	TGTGCCAGCAGTTTGACTACCCGCGGGAAGCAGTTCTTC	CASSLTTRGKQFF
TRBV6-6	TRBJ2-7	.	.	TGTGCCAGCAGTCTGGGCAGGGGTGATTACTACGAGCAGTACTTC	CASSLGRGDYYEQYF
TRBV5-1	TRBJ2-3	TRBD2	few	TGCGCCAGCAGCTTGGTTGCTAGCGGTAACACAGATACGCAGTATTTT	CASSLVASGNTDTQYF
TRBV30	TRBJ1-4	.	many	TGTGCCTGGAGTGTAGGGCGGAGGGATGAAAAACTGTTTTTT	CAWSVGRRDEKLFF
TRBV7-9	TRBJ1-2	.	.	TGTGCCAGCAGCTTCCAGTCACGCTATGGCTACACCTTC	CASSFQSRYGYTF
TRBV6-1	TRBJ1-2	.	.	TGTGCCAGCAGTCAACAGGGCAGTAACTATGGCTACACCTTC	CASSQQGSNYGYTF
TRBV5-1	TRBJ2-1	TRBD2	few	TGCGCCAGCAGCTTGGGGACTAGCGGGAGGGCCTCCTTCTACAATGAGCAGTTCTTC	CASSLGTSGRASFYNEQFF
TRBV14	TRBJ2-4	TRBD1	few	TGTGCCAGCAGCCAAGAGAAGACAGGGCTAGCCAAAAACATTCAGTACTTC	CASSQEKTGLAKNIQYF
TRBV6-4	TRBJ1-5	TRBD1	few	TGTGCCAACCCGACAGGGTTAAATCAGCCCCAGCATTTT	CANPTGLNQPQHF
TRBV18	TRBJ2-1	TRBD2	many	TGTGCCAGCTCACCACCGAGCGGGAGTCGCAATGAGCAGTTCTTC	CASSPPSGSRNEQFF
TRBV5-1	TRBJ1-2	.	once	TGCGCCAGTGCCTCGACAGGTGCTTATGGCTACACCTTC	CASASTGAYGYTF
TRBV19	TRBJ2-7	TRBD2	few	TGTGCCAGTAGTACTAGCGGGCTCCCCTACGAGCAGTACTTC	CASSTSGLPYEQYF
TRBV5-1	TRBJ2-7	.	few	TGCGCCAGTGGACAACTTCCTAACGAGCAGTACTTC	CASGQLPNEQYF
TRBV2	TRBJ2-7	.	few	TGTGCCAGCAGTGATAATAGCTACGAGCAGTACTTC	CASSDNSYEQYF
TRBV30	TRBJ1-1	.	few	TGTGCCTGGAGTGTACTAGGTGGGGATTGGCGGACTGAAGCTTTCTTT	CAWSVLGGDWRTEAFF
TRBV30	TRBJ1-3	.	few	TGTGCCTGGAGATCTGGTCCGGGGGACACCATATATTTT	CAWRSGPGDTIYF
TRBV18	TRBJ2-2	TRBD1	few	TGTGCCAGCTCACCAGCACGGACAGGGGACACCGGGGAGCTGTTTTTT	CASSPARTGDTGELFF
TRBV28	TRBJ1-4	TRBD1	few	TGTGCCAGCAGTTCCCCCGGACAGGGACGGGAAAAACTGTTTTTT	CASSSPGQGREKLFF
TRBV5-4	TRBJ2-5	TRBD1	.	TGTGCCAGCAGCGCACAGGGGGCGGAAGAGACCCAGTACTTC	CASSAQGAEETQYF
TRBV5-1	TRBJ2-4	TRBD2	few	TGCGCCAGCAGCCTGAGCGGGGGGGAGGACATTCAGTACTTC	CASSLSGGEDIQYF
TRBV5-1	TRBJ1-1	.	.	TGCGCCAGCAGCTTGGATGTAGGGGGCACTGAAGCTTTCTTT	CASSLDVGGTEAFF
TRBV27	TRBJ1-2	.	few	TGTGCCAGCAGTTTTAACCAGTTGGATGGCTACACCTTC	CASSFNQLDGYTF
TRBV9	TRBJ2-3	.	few	TGTGCCAGCAGCGTAGCTTCGGGAACCTACACAGATACGCAGTATTTT	CASSVASGTYTDTQYF
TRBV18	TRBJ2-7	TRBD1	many	TGTGCCAGCTCACCACCGATGGGACAGGGGGGCTCCTACGAGCAGTACTTC	CASSPPMGQGGSYEQYF
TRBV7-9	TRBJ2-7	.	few	TGTGCCAGCAGCTACTCTCTACGGGGGAACTACGAGCAGTACTTC	CASSYSLRGNYEQYF
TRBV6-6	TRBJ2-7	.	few	TGTGCCAGCAGGACCGGCTGGGAGTTCTACGAGCAGTACTTC	CASRTGWEFYEQYF
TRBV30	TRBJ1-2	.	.	TGTGCCTGTTCTTCTAGACCTGGAGGCTACACCTTC	CACSSRPGGYTF
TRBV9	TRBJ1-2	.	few	TGTGCCAGCAGCGCGAGCCCGGGGAGGCGAGACTATGGCTACACCTTC	CASSASPGRRDYGYTF
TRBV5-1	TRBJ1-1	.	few	TGCGCCAGCAGGGCAGGGCGGCGCACTGAAGCTTTCTTT	CASRAGRRTEAFF
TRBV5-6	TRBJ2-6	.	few	TGTGCCAGCAGCTTGGTTGCCGGGGCTGGGGCCAACGTCCTGACTTTC	CASSLVAGAGANVLTF
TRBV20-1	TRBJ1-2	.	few	TGCAGTGCTAGGGGCGGGCGGGGCTACACCTTC	CSARGGRGYTF
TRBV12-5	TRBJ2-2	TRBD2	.	TGTGCTAGTGCCCCAACTAGCGGAGCTTACGGGGAGCTGTTTTTT	CASAPTSGAYGELFF
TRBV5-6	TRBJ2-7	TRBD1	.	TGTGCCAGCAGCCCCTATTGGACAGGGTCCTACGAGCAGTACTTC	CASSPYWTGSYEQYF
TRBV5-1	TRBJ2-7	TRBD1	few	TGCGCCAGCAGCTTGGACAGGGGCCCCTTTTACGAGCAGTACTTC	CASSLDRGPFYEQYF
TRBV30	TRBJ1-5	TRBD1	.	TGTGCCTGGAGTGGAGGGGGCGATCAGCCCCAGCATTTT	CAWSGGGDQPQHF
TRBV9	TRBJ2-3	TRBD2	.	TGTGCCAGCAGCCAAACTAGCGGGAGACGATCAGATACGCAGTATTTT	CASSQTSGRRSDTQYF
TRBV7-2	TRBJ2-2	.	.	TGTGCCAGCAGCCACCCTGCGGGGGAGCTGTTTTTT	CASSHPAGELFF
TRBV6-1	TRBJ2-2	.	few	TGTGCCAGCAGCCAAATCGTTCGCGACACCGGGGAGCTGTTTTTT	CASSQIVRDTGELFF
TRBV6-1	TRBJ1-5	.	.	TGTGCCAGCACTACCGGGCGGGGTGGCAATCAGCCCCAGCATTTT	CASTTGRGGNQPQHF
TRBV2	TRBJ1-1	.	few	TGTGCCAGCAGTGAACGGGCAGGGATGGGGACTGAAGCTTTCTTT	CASSERAGMGTEAFF
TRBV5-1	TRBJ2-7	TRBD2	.	TGCGCCAGCAGCCTTCTAGCGGGTTCCTCCTACGAGCAGTACTTC	CASSLLAGSSYEQYF
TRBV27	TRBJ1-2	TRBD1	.	TGTGCCAGCAGTCCCCGGGACAGGGGGATCAAAGGCTACACCTTC	CASSPRDRGIKGYTF
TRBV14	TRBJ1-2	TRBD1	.	TGTGCCAGCAGCCAAGCCGGGACAGGGGCAGGCTACACCTTC	CASSQAGTGAGYTF
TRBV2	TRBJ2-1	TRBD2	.	TGTGCCACAGGAACAGGGACTAGCGTTGATAATGAGCAGTTCTTC	CATGTGTSVDNEQFF
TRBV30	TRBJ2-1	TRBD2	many	TGTGCCTGGAGTTTGAGCGGGGGCGGGAGTGAGCAGTTCTTC	CAWSLSGGGSEQFF
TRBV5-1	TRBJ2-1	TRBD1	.	TGCGCCAGCAGCCAGGCCGGGACAGGGAGACCCTCGGATGAGCAGTTCTTC	CASSQAGTGRPSDEQFF
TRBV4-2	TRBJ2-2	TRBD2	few	TGTGCCAGCAGCCAAGGACTAGCGGAACTGAACACCGGGGAGCTGTTTTTT	CASSQGLAELNTGELFF
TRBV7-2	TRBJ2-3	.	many	TGTGCCAGCAGCTTACTACGGGATACGCAGTATTTT	CASSLLRDTQYF